This TCR beta chain is drawn from a study of molecular identifiers for immune sequencing clone quantification. Bulk TCR library preparation followed previously described methods with listed TCR primers. TCRdb independently ran MiXCR on the PCR reads; one entry per CDR3 protein. The table lists about 640,000 distinct CDR3 sequences, nearly 20% of them singletons. Naive CD8 T cells underwent sorting with the CD8+CD4-CCR7+CD45RA+ definition. This clonotype showed up many times. The CDR3 runs to 15 residues. Deletions cut 1 base from V and 0 bases from J, with 9 bases between. The source is a human donor in good health. Some libraries in this study had Jurkat cell RNA spiked in. The material sequenced was naive CD8+ T cells from blood, with Jurkat cell RNA spiked in. Subset noted: FACS-sorted CD8+CD4-CCR7+CD45RA+ naive T cells. This chain links TRBV12-3 or TRBV12-4 with TRBJ1-1; TRBD1 might be the D (5 bases). CDR3 DNA: TGTGCCAGCAGTTTAGATCAGGGTATGAACACTGAAGCTTTCTTT. As protein: CASSLDQGMNTEAFF.